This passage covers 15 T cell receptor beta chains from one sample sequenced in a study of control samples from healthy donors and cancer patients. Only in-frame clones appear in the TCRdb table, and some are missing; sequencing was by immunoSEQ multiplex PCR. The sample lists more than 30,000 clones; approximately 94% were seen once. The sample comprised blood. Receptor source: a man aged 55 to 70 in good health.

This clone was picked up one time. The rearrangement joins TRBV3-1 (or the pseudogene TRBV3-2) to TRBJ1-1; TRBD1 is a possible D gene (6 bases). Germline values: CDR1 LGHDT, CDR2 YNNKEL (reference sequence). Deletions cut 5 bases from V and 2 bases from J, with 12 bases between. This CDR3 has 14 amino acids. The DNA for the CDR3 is TGTGCCAGCAGCAACAGGGCTGGTAACACTGAAGCTTTCTTT. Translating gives CASSNRAGNTEAFF.

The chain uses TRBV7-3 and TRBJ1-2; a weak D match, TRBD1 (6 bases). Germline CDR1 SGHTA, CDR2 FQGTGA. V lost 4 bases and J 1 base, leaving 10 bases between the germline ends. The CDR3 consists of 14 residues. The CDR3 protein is CASSSEGGNYGYTF. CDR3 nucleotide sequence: TGTGCCAGCAGCTCCGAGGGGGGTAACTATGGCTACACCTTC. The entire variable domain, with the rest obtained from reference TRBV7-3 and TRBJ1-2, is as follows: GAGVSQTPSNKVTEKGKYVELRCDPISGHTALYWYRQSLGQGPEFLIYFQGTGAADDSGLPNDRFFAVRPEGSVSTLKIQRTERGDSAVYLCASSSEGGNYGYTFGSGTRLTVV.

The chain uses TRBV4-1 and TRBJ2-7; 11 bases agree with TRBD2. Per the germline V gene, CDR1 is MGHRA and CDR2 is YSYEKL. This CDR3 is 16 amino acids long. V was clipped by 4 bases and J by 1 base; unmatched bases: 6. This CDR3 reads CASSRSSGGQSYEQYF. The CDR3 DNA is TGCGCCAGCAGCCGGTCTAGCGGGGGGCAATCCTACGAGCAGTACTTC.

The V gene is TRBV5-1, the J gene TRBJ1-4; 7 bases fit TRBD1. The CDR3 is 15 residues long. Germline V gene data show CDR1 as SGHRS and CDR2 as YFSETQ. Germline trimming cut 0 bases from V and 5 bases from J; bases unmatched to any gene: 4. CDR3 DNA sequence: TGCGCCAGCAGCTTGGCCCCGGGACAGAATGAAAAACTGTTTTTT. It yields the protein CASSLAPGQNEKLFF.

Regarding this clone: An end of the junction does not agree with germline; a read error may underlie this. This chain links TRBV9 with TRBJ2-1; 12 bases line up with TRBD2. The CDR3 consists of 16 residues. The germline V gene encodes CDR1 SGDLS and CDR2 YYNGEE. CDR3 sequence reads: CVSSLLAGGLYNEQFF. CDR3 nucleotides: TGTGTCAGCAGCCTACTAGCGGGGGGACTCTACAATGAGCAGTTCTTC.

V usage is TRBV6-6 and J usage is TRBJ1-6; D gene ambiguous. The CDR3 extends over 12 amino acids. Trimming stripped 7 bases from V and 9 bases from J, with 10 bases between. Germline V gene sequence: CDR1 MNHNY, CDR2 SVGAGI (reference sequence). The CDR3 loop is CASTPSASPLHF. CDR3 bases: TGTGCCAGCACTCCAAGCGCTTCACCCCTCCACTTT.

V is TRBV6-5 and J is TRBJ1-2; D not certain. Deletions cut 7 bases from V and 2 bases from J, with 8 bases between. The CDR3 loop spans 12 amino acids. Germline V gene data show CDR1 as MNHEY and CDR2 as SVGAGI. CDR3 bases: TGTGCCAGCAAGACGGTCAACTATGGCTACACCTTC. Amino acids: CASKTVNYGYTF.

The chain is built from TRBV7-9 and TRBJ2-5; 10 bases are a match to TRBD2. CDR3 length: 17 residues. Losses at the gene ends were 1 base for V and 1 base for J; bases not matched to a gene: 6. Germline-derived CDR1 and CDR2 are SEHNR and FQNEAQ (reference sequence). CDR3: CASSLEGSGGSQETQYF. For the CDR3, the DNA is TGTGCCAGCAGCTTAGAGGGTAGCGGGGGGAGCCAAGAGACCCAGTACTTC.

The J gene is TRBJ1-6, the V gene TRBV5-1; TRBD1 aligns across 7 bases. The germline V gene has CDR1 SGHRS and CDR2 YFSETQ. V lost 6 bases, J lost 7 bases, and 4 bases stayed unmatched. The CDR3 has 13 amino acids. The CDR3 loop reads CASNAGGNSPLHF. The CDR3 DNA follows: TGCGCCAGCAACGCAGGGGGAAATTCACCCCTCCACTTT.

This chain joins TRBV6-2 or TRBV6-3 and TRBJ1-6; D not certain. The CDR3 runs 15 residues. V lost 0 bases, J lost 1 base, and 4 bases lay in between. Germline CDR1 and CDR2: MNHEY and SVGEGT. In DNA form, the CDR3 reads TGTGCCAGCAGTTACTCCGCTTCCTATAATTCACCCCTCCACTTT. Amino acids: CASSYSASYNSPLHF.

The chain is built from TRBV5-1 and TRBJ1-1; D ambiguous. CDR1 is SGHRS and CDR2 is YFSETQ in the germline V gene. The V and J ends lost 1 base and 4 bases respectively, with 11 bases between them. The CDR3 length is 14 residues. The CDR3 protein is CASSLWESRTEAFF. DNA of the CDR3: TGCGCCAGCAGCTTGTGGGAATCGCGCACTGAAGCTTTCTTT.

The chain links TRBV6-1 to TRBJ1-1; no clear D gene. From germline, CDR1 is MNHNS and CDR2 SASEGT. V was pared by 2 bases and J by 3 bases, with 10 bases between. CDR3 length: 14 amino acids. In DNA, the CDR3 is TGTGCCAGCAGTGAAAAGGTGTTCTACACTGAAGCTTTCTTT. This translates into CASSEKVFYTEAFF.

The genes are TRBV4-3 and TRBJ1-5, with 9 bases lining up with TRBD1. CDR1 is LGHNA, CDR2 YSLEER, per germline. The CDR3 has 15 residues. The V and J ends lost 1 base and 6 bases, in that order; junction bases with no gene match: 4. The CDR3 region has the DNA TGCGCCAGCAGCCAAGGACAGGGGGTGGCTCAGCCCCAGCATTTT. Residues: CASSQGQGVAQPQHF.

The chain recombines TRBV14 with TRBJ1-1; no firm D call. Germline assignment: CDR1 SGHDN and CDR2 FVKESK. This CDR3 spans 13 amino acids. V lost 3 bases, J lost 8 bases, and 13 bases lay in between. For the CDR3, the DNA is TGTGCCAGCAGCCAGGGGAATATCAAGGAAGCTTTCTTT. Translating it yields CASSQGNIKEAFF.

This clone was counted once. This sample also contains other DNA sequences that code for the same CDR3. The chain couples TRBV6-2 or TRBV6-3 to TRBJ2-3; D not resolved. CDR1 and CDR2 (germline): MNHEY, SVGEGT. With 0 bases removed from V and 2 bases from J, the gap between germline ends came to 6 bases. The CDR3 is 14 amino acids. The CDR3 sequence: CASSYSSLTDTQYF. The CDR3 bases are TGTGCCAGCAGTTACTCATCGCTCACAGATACGCAGTATTTT.